The 19 T cell receptor beta chains below come from one sample, sequenced in a study of cytomegalovirus exposure and HLA in healthy donors. The primer mix had 60 Vbeta and 13 Jbeta primers. TCRdb's copy holds only in-frame clones and misses some; the assay was immunoSEQ multiplex PCR. The sample contains roughly 120,000 clones, less than 70% of which appear only once. The specimen sequenced was PBMCs. The receptors were sampled from a woman younger than 45 in good health and CMV-seronegative.

This clone was observed a few times. The chain uses TRBV5-1 and TRBJ1-1, with D possibly TRBD1 on 5 matching bases. The CDR3 covers 13 residues. CDR1 and CDR2 (germline): SGHRS, YFSETQ. Trimming removed 6 bases at V and 1 base at J, with 10 bases between. CDR3 loop: CASKAGQNTEAFF. The CDR3 nucleotides are TGCGCCAGCAAAGCAGGGCAGAACACTGAAGCTTTCTTT.

The chain links TRBV28 to TRBJ1-5, with D tentatively TRBD1 (5 bases). The CDR3 consists of 13 residues. In germline, CDR1 is MDHEN, CDR2 SYDVKM. Trimming shortened V by 4 bases and J by 3 bases, and 7 bases separated the two germline ends. CDR3 sequence: CASSWGDNQPQHF. The CDR3 nucleotides read TGTGCCAGCAGTTGGGGGGACAATCAGCCCCAGCATTTT.

A note on this clone: The sample contains more than one DNA sequence encoding this CDR3. The V gene is TRBV7-2, the J gene TRBJ2-5, with 8 bases lining up with TRBD2. Germline V gene data show CDR1 as SGHTA and CDR2 as FQGNSA. This CDR3 spans 14 amino acids. The V segment lost 4 bases and the J segment 5 bases; nucleotides outside the gene matches: 6. In nucleotides, the CDR3 is TGTGCCAGCAGCTCCGGACTAGCTGGGGAGACCCAGTACTTC. Its protein product is CASSSGLAGETQYF.

This sequence joins TRBV2 and TRBJ1-5; 10 bases agree with TRBD1. The CDR3 covers 15 residues. CDR1 is SNHLY and CDR2 is FYNNEI in the germline V gene. Trimming at V came to 6 bases and at J to 3 bases, leaving 5 bases not matched to a gene. The CDR3 region has the DNA TGTGCCAGCAGCGTGGGACAGGGGCACAATCAGCCCCAGCATTTT. This translates into CASSVGQGHNQPQHF.

The V call is TRBV7-9, the J call TRBJ2-7; 9 positions match TRBD2. CDR1 and CDR2 (germline): SEHNR, FQNEAQ (reference sequence). J lost 3 bases, V lost 2 bases, and 8 bases had no gene match. The CDR3 extends over 16 amino acids. CDR3 nucleotides: TGTGCCAGCAGCTTAACTTTGGGACTAGCAGGCTACGAGCAGTACTTC. As protein: CASSLTLGLAGYEQYF.

The gene calls are TRBV28 and TRBJ2-1; D possibly corresponds to TRBD2 (6 bases). V lost 4 bases to trimming and J lost 9 bases, with 22 bases between them. Germline CDR1 is MDHEN and CDR2 is SYDVKM. The CDR3 covers 16 residues. CDR3 loop: CASSSSRDLAGLEQFF. CDR3 in DNA: TGTGCCAGCAGTTCATCCCGTGACCTGGCGGGACTTGAGCAGTTCTTC.

This clone was counted a few times. This chain joins TRBV10-1 and TRBJ2-7; D is undetermined. Trimming pared 0 bases from V and 5 bases from J, leaving 5 bases between. The CDR3 has 12 amino acids. The germline V gene has CDR1 WNHNN and CDR2 SYGVQD (reference sequence). The CDR3 region has the DNA TGCGCCAGCAGTGAGTCGAGCGACGAGCAGTACTTC. Amino acid sequence: CASSESSDEQYF.

This chain connects TRBV28 to TRBJ1-5; TRBD1 might be the D (5 bases). CDR3 length: 17 residues. Deletions cut 1 base from V and 6 bases from J, with 19 bases between. Germline assignment: CDR1 MDHEN and CDR2 SYDVKM. The CDR3 DNA sequence: TGTGCCAGCAGTTTATCCCTCCGGCCAGGGAGGGTTCAGCCCCAGCATTTT. This gives the protein CASSLSLRPGRVQPQHF.

This clone was seen a handful of times. The chain's CDR3 is CAWGKGTSGSQETQYF. CDR3 DNA sequence: TGTGCCTGGGGAAAGGGGACTAGCGGGAGCCAAGAGACCCAGTACTTC. V gene TRBV30 combines with J gene TRBJ2-5; 14 bases are a match to TRBD2. The CDR3 is 16 residues long. V shed 5 bases, J shed 1 base, and the junction held 6 bases outside the gene matches. The germline CDR1 and CDR2 sequences are GTSNPN and SVGIG (reference sequence).

The chain joins TRBV19 to TRBJ1-2; tentatively, D is TRBD1 (5 bases). Germline V gives CDR1 LNHDA, CDR2 SQIVND (reference sequence). The CDR3 contains 12 residues. The V end lost 3 bases, the J end lost 7 bases, and 9 bases lay between the germline ends. The CDR3 DNA follows: TGTGCCAGTAGTATCGTCAGGGCTGGCTACACCTTC. It yields the protein CASSIVRAGYTF.

Remarks on this clone: The junction departs from the called germline gene at one end, perhaps through a read error. The chain joins TRBV7-7 to TRBJ2-1; 7 nucleotides match TRBD1. Germline V CDR1 and CDR2: SSHAT, FNYEAQ (reference sequence). The CDR3 runs to 14 residues. This CDR3 reads CASSLATGHDEQFF. The CDR3 bases are TGTGCTAGCAGCTTAGCGACAGGGCACGATGAGCAGTTCTTC.

CDR3 in amino acids: CATSRDRQPQHF. CDR3 sequence (DNA): TGTGCCACCAGCAGAGATCGGCAGCCCCAGCATTTT. This chain links TRBV15 with TRBJ1-5; no firm D call. Germline V lookup: CDR1 LNHNV, CDR2 YYDKDF (reference sequence). CDR3 length: 12 amino acids. V lost 0 bases and J 7 bases, leaving 4 bases between the germline ends.

This clone has a handful of counts. The gene calls are TRBV7-9 and TRBJ1-1, with no clear D. Germline lookup yields CDR1 SEHNR and CDR2 FQNEAQ (reference sequence). CDR3 size: 13 residues. Trimming cost V 5 bases and J 0 bases, with 7 bases left between them. The CDR3 DNA reads as TGTGCCAGCAGCGCCCCGGTGAACACTGAAGCTTTCTTT. Translated, it gives CASSAPVNTEAFF.

The chain has TRBV6-5 and TRBJ1-3; D ambiguous. Germline values: CDR1 MNHEY, CDR2 SVGAGI. The CDR3 runs 15 residues. Trimming stripped 8 bases from V and 0 bases from J, with 14 bases between. In DNA, the CDR3 is TGTGCCAGCGGTGTGGCTCCAGGCTCTGGAAACACCATATATTTT. Translation: CASGVAPGSGNTIYF.

The chain couples TRBV19 to TRBJ1-6; a weak D match, TRBD1 (6 bases). The CDR3 runs to 17 residues. CDR1 and CDR2 (germline): LNHDA, SQIVND (reference sequence). The germline V and J ends were trimmed by 2 bases and 3 bases, with 14 bases remaining between them. CDR3 sequence: CASSIQGRGSYNSPLHF. CDR3 DNA sequence: TGTGCCAGTAGTATACAGGGCAGGGGAAGCTATAATTCACCCCTCCACTTT. The whole variable domain, remainder taken from reference TRBV19 and TRBJ1-6, is DGGITQSPKYLFRKEGQNVTLSCEQNLNHDAMYWYRQDPGQGLRLIYYSQIVNDFQKGDIAEGYSVSREKKESFPLTVTSAQKNPTAFYLCASSIQGRGSYNSPLHFGNGTRLTVT.

This clone was counted between two and nine times. The chain has TRBV29-1 and TRBJ2-1, with a weak D call TRBD1 (6 bases). V shed 7 bases and J shed 4 bases, with 17 bases lying between them. Germline CDR1 and CDR2: SQVTM and ANQGSEA. CDR3 length: 14 residues. The CDR3 loop is CSAIEGVRYNEQFF. CDR3 in DNA: TGCAGCGCCATTGAGGGGGTCCGTTACAATGAGCAGTTCTTC.

The V and J genes are TRBV28 and TRBJ1-5, with D unresolved. CDR3 length: 15 residues. The V gene lost 5 bases and the J gene lost 3 bases, with 14 bases spanning the gap. Germline loops: CDR1 MDHEN, CDR2 SYDVKM. In DNA form, the CDR3 reads TGTGCCAGCAGTCCTCCCGGGAACTACAATCAGCCCCAGCATTTT. Translating gives CASSPPGNYNQPQHF.

V and J are TRBV27 and TRBJ1-3; 7 bases agree with TRBD1. V shed 7 bases, J shed 10 bases, and the junction held 13 bases outside the gene matches. This CDR3 has 14 residues. Germline V gene data show CDR1 as MNHEY and CDR2 as SMNVEV (reference sequence). CDR3 DNA: TGTGCCAGCAATGGGACAGCGACTAGGGATACCATATATTTT. Protein product: CASNGTATRDTIYF.

This clone was seen a few times. J is TRBJ1-5 and V is TRBV7-9; D is perhaps TRBD1 (5 bases). The CDR3 has 13 amino acids. CDR1 and CDR2 (germline): SEHNR, FQNEAQ (reference sequence). Trimming removed 3 bases from V and 6 bases from J, with 9 bases in between. The CDR3 here is CASSLGGTQPQHF. CDR3 bases: TGTGCCAGCAGCTTGGGGGGGACTCAGCCCCAGCATTTT.